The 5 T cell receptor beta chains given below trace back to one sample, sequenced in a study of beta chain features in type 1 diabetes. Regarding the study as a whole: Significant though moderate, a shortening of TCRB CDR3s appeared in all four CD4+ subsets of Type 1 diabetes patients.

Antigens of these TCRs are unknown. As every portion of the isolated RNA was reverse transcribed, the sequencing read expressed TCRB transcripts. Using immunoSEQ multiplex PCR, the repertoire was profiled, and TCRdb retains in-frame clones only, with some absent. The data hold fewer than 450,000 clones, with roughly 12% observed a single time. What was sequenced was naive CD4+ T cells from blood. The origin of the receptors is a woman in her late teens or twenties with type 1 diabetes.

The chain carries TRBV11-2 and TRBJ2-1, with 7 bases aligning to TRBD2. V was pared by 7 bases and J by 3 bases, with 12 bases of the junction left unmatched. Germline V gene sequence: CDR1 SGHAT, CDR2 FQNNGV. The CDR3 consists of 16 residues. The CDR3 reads CASTPTWTRNYNEQFF. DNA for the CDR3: TGTGCCAGCACCCCCACCTGGACTAGAAACTACAATGAGCAGTTCTTC.

CDR3 nucleotide sequence: TGTGCCAGCAGTTACCTCCTGAGTGGCACAGATACGCAGTATTTT. Translated, it gives CASSYLLSGTDTQYF. The chain employs TRBV2 and TRBJ2-3; unclear D gene. The ends were cut back, 5 bases at V and 1 base at J, with 13 bases in the middle. This CDR3 region has 15 residues. CDR1 SNHLY and CDR2 FYNNEI come from the germline V gene.

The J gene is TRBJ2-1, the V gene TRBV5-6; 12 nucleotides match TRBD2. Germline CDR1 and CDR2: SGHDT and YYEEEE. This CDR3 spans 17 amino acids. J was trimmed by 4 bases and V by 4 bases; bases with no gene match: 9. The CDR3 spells CASSVLTSGRDYNEQFF. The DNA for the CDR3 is TGTGCCAGCAGCGTATTGACTAGCGGGAGAGATTACAATGAGCAGTTCTTC.

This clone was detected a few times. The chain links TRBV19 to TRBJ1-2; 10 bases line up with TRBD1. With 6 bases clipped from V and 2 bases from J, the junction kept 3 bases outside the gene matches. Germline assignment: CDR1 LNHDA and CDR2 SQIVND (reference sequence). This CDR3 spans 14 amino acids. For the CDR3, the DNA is TGTGCCAGTAGACGACAGGGGGCGAACTATGGCTACACCTTC. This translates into CASRRQGANYGYTF. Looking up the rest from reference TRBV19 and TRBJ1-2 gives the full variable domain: DGGITQSPKYLFRKEGQNVTLSCEQNLNHDAMYWYRQDPGQGLRLIYYSQIVNDFQKGDIAEGYSVSREKKESFPLTVTSAQKNPTAFYLCASRRQGANYGYTFGSGTRLTVV.

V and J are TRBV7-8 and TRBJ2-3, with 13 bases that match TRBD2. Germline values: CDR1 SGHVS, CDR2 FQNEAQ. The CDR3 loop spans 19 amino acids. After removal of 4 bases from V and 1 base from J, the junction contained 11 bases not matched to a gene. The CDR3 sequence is CASSSLRTSGRRGTDTQYF. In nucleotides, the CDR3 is TGTGCCAGCAGCTCCCTCCGGACTAGCGGGAGACGGGGCACAGATACGCAGTATTTT.